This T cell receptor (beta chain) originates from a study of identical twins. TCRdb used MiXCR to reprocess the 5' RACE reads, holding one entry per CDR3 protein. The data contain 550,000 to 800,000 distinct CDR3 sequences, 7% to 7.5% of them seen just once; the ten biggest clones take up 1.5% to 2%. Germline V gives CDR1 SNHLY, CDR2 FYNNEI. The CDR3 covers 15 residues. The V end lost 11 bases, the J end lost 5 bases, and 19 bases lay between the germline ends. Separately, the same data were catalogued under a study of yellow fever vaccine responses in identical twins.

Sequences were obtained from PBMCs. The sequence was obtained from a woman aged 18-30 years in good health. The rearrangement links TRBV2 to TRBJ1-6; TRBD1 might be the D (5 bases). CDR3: CAVQTGTANNSPLHF. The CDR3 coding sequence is TGTGCCGTTCAGACCGGGACTGCTAATAATTCACCCCTCCACTTT.